The 7 T cell receptor beta chains presented below share a single source sample, sequenced in a study of shared clonotypes between healthy human individuals. This table comes from immunoSEQ multiplex PCR, and its TCRdb copy is limited to in-frame clones, with some not included. The table includes about 180,000 clones, roughly 93% detected once. Sequencing used naive CD4+ T cells sorted from blood. The subset is: CD45RA+ positively selected. Source of these receptors: a woman aged 25 to 39 in good health.

The chain is built from TRBV20-1 and TRBJ2-5, with D unclear. The V gene's germline CDR1 is DFQATT and CDR2 SNEGSKA (reference sequence). V lost 6 bases and J lost 5, with 10 bases in between. The CDR3 sequence is 11 residues long. Here the CDR3 DNA reads TGCAGTGCCCTGCGAAGGGAGACCCAGTACTTC. Translation: CSALRRETQYF.

CDR3 nucleotides: TGTGCCAGCAGCTTAGTTCTAGGGAATGAGCAGTTCTTC. This gives the protein CASSLVLGNEQFF. The genes are TRBV11-2 and TRBJ2-1, with D unclear. CDR1 is SGHAT and CDR2 is FQNNGV in the germline V gene. V was clipped by 1 base and J by 7 bases, with 8 bases between them. The CDR3 covers 13 residues.

The chain couples TRBV29-1 to TRBJ2-5, with a weak D call TRBD1 (6 bases). This CDR3 comprises 12 residues. Trimming took off 3 bases at V and 5 bases at J, with 10 bases between the two ends. Germline V gives CDR1 SQVTM, CDR2 ANQGSEA. The CDR3 DNA sequence: TGCAGCGTTGAGGGCAGGGGTGAGACCCAGTACTTC. It codes for CSVEGRGETQYF.

V gene TRBV10-1 combines with J gene TRBJ2-5; no clear D gene. Germline loops: CDR1 WNHNN, CDR2 SYGVQD (reference sequence). V was shortened by 3 bases and J by 7 bases, with 9 bases between the two germline ends. The CDR3 is 12 residues long. The CDR3 coding sequence is TGCGCCAGCAGTGATTCCTGGGGGACCCAGTACTTC. Translating gives CASSDSWGTQYF.

J is TRBJ1-5 and V is TRBV27; D unresolved. This CDR3 spans 14 amino acids. Trimming stripped 3 bases from V and 0 bases from J, with 6 bases between. Germline CDR1 and CDR2: MNHEY and SMNVEV (reference sequence). The CDR3 DNA sequence: TGTGCCAGCAGTTTCGCAAATAGCAATCAGCCCCAGCATTTT. Its protein is CASSFANSNQPQHF.

The sample holds one count of this clone. The chain combines TRBV14 with TRBJ2-5; D unclear. Germline V CDR1 and CDR2: SGHDN, FVKESK. V dropped 1 base and J dropped 5 bases, with 14 bases sitting between them. The CDR3 covers 15 residues. The CDR3 DNA is TGTGCCAGCAGCCAAGGGCGCCTTAGTCGGGAGACCCAGTACTTC. This gives the protein CASSQGRLSRETQYF.

This chain uses TRBV28 with TRBJ1-2; 9 bases match TRBD1. V shed 10 bases and J 7 bases; nucleotides not matched to a gene: 7. The V gene's germline CDR1 is MDHEN and CDR2 SYDVKM. The CDR3 contains 12 residues. The CDR3 bases are TGTGCCACCATCAGACAGGGGGGTGGCTACACCTTC. Its translation is CATIRQGGGYTF.